Sequencing of this T cell receptor beta chain was carried out in a study of tumour-infiltrating T cells in Burkitt lymphoma. As for the study in general: This cohort included all epidemiological subtypes of Burkitt lymphoma. Study findings and constraints: Public clonotypes, several, appeared across numerous Burkitt lymphoma patients.

Comment on this clone: What it recognizes is unknown.

Germline V gene sequence: CDR1 SGHNT, CDR2 YYREEE (reference sequence). Trimming removed 1 base from V and 3 bases from J; junction bases left unmatched: 4. The CDR3 is made up of 16 amino acids. Profiled with immunoSEQ multiplex PCR; TCRdb holds only in-frame clones, not every one. In the table there are under 1,500 clones, about 85% of which are singletons. Specimen: tumor tissue. The chain uses TRBV5-4 and TRBJ2-1; 10 bases agree with TRBD2. This receptor was identified in a human donor with Burkitt lymphoma. The CDR3 protein is CASSLRLAGDYNEQFF. CDR3 in DNA: TGTGCCAGCAGCTTGAGACTAGCGGGCGACTACAATGAGCAGTTCTTC. The variable domain in full, with the rest retrieved from reference TRBV5-4 and TRBJ2-1, is ETGVTQSPTHLIKTRGQQVTLRCSSQSGHNTVSWYQQALGQGPQFIFQYYREEENGRGNFPPRFSGLQFPNYSSELNVNALELDDSALYLCASSLRLAGDYNEQFFGPGTRLTVL.